This T cell receptor beta chain derives from a study of T-cell reconstitution after alpha-beta-depleted transplantation in children. This sample's TCRbeta library carried unique molecular identifier barcodes. TCRdb called the PCR reads again in MiXCR, with one record for every CDR3 protein. Of approximately 18,000 distinct CDR3 sequences in the sample, under 6.5% were seen once. This clonotype has at least ten counts. Its cognate antigen is unknown. Overall study findings and caveats: Several patients had high TCRbeta diversity at day 60; it came from surviving recipient T cells and thymic progenitors. Alpha-beta T cells about two months after transplant reportedly derived from several hundred expanded graft clones. After one year, T-cell counts and TCRbeta diversity mostly came from new T cells.

Losses at the gene ends were 4 bases for V and 7 bases for J; bases not matched to a gene: 8. The CDR3 has 14 amino acids. CDR1 SQVTM and CDR2 ANQGSEA come from the germline V gene. The specimen comprised PBMCs, sampled before TCRalphabeta/CD19-depleted stem cell transplant. The sequence was collected from a boy aged 5-17 years with acute lymphoblastic leukemia, due to receive a stem cell transplant. The genes are TRBV29-1 and TRBJ1-4; 8 nucleotides line up with TRBD1. This CDR3 is CSVGLTGEGEKLFF. DNA of the CDR3: TGCAGCGTTGGGCTGACAGGGGAGGGTGAAAAACTGTTTTTT.